This entry lists 7 T cell receptor beta chains sequenced from one sample in a study of T cell changes during pregnancy in multiple sclerosis. Using immunoSEQ multiplex PCR, the repertoire was profiled, and TCRdb retains in-frame clones only, with some absent. The profile shows some 97,000 clones, roughly 90% of them singletons. Sequences were derived from peripheral blood, sampled after pregnancy. These receptors were taken from a female donor with multiple sclerosis, enrolled in a pregnancy study.

This clone was seen only a few times. This chain joins TRBV19 and TRBJ1-2, with 10 nucleotides matching TRBD1. In germline, CDR1 is LNHDA, CDR2 SQIVND (reference sequence). This CDR3 region has 13 residues. V was pared by 6 bases and J by 4 bases, with 2 bases of the junction left unmatched. CDR3 residues: CASRDRGGYGYTF. In DNA, the CDR3 is TGTGCCAGTAGGGACAGGGGGGGCTATGGCTACACCTTC.

The V call is TRBV5-1, the J call TRBJ2-1; 11 positions match TRBD1. Germline V CDR1 and CDR2: SGHRS, YFSETQ. J was trimmed by 6 bases and V by 3 bases; bases with no gene match: 5. The CDR3 covers 15 residues. The CDR3 region has the DNA TGCGCCAGCAGCTGGGGACAGGGGGAGGTCAATGAGCAGTTCTTC. Encoded protein: CASSWGQGEVNEQFF.

CDR3 in DNA: TGTGCCAGCAGCTTAGGGACTAGCGGGAGCTCCTACAATGAGCAGTTCTTC. Protein sequence: CASSLGTSGSSYNEQFF. The gene calls are TRBV7-3 and TRBJ2-1; 14 nucleotides agree with TRBD2. The germline V gene has CDR1 SGHTA and CDR2 FQGTGA. The CDR3 is made up of 17 amino acids. Unmatched junction bases numbered 0, after V lost 2 bases and J lost 0 bases.

A single count supports this clone. The chain combines TRBV6-1 with TRBJ2-5, with 10 nucleotides matching TRBD2. Trimming cost V 2 bases and J 1 base; bases outside gene matches: 1. CDR3 size: 15 residues. Germline lookup yields CDR1 MNHNS and CDR2 SASEGT. The CDR3 loop reads CASSESSGGQETQYF. DNA for the CDR3: TGTGCCAGCAGTGAATCTAGCGGGGGCCAAGAGACCCAGTACTTC.

V gene TRBV19 combines with J gene TRBJ2-7; 7 nucleotides agree with TRBD1. This CDR3 comprises 15 residues. Germline CDR1 and CDR2: LNHDA and SQIVND (reference sequence). V shed 5 bases and J 2 bases; nucleotides not matched to a gene: 9. The DNA of the CDR3 is TGTGCCAGTAGTCCCCGACAGGGCCCTGCCTACGAGCAGTACTTC. Translation gives CASSPRQGPAYEQYF.

The chain carries TRBV29-1 and TRBJ2-4; tentatively, D is TRBD1 (6 bases). Per the germline V gene, CDR1 is SQVTM and CDR2 is ANQGSEA. Trimming removed 4 bases at V and 3 bases at J, with 13 bases between. There are 14 residues in the CDR3. CDR3 nucleotide sequence: TGCAGCGTTGTTGCAGGGGTAGACAAAAACATTCAGTACTTC. Amino acid sequence: CSVVAGVDKNIQYF.

Notes on this clone: The junction differs from germline at one of its ends, possibly a read error. The chain is built from TRBV7-7 and TRBJ1-4; the D is unclear. This CDR3 contains 13 residues. The V gene's germline CDR1 is SSHAT and CDR2 FNYEAQ (reference sequence). This CDR3 reads CASSLNRGEKLFF. The CDR3 DNA sequence: TGTGCTAGCAGCTTAAACAGAGGGGAAAAACTGTTTTTT.